The 27 T cell receptor beta chains given below trace back to one sample, sequenced in a study of blood T cell repertoires in COVID-19. The assay was immunoSEQ multiplex PCR, and TCRdb's table has in-frame clones only and misses some. This table has 120,000 or so clones, about 83% appearing once. Sequences were obtained from peripheral blood. The source of these receptors is a man aged 70-80 years with acute or convalescent COVID-19.

The rearrangement joins TRBV3-1 (or the pseudogene TRBV3-2) to TRBJ2-3; no clear D. The CDR3 contains 13 residues. Germline V lookup: CDR1 LGHDT, CDR2 YNNKEL (reference sequence). Between the trimmed V and J ends, which lost 0 bases and 5 bases, there was a span of 6 bases. The CDR3 nucleotides read TGTGCCAGCAGCCAAGAAGCAGGAGATACGCAGTATTTT. Translation: CASSQEAGDTQYF.

This clone was seen a handful of times. The chain uses TRBV28 and TRBJ2-7, with D possibly TRBD1 on 5 matching bases. The V and J ends lost 9 bases and 5 bases respectively, with 14 bases between them. Germline values: CDR1 MDHEN, CDR2 SYDVKM. The CDR3 is 12 amino acids. CDR3 sequence: CARGQGVDEQYF. CDR3 nucleotides: TGTGCCAGGGGTCAGGGTGTTGACGAGCAGTACTTC. Using reference TRBV28 and TRBJ2-7 for the parts outside the CDR3, the full variable domain is DVKVTQSSRYLVKRTGEKVFLECVQDMDHENMFWYRQDPGLGLRLIYFSYDVKMKEKGDIPEGYSVSREKKERFSLILESASTNQTSMYLCARGQGVDEQYFGPGTRLTVT.

V usage is TRBV19 and J usage is TRBJ2-1, with 7 bases fitting TRBD1. The germline V gene has CDR1 LNHDA and CDR2 SQIVND (reference sequence). J was trimmed by 1 base and V by 7 bases; bases with no gene match: 4. This CDR3 has 14 amino acids. The CDR3 region has the DNA TGTGCCAGTAACCAACAGGGGTCCTACAATGAGCAGTTCTTC. It yields the protein CASNQQGSYNEQFF.

The rearrangement uses TRBV28 and TRBJ2-2; 7 nucleotides match TRBD2. Germline CDR1 is MDHEN and CDR2 is SYDVKM. The CDR3 loop spans 16 amino acids. The J segment lost 5 bases and the V segment lost 0 bases, leaving 6 bases of the junction unmatched. CDR3 bases: TGTGCCAGCAGTTTATGGGGTGGGGAGGGGACCGGGGAGCTGTTTTTT. This sequence encodes CASSLWGGEGTGELFF.

This clone appeared once. V and J are TRBV5-6 and TRBJ1-5, with TRBD1 identical over 8 bases. V lost 2 bases and J lost 6; bases outside the gene matches: 4. Germline CDR1 and CDR2: SGHDT and YYEEEE. The CDR3 loop spans 14 amino acids. CDR3 loop: CASSFGQGGQPQHF. As DNA, the CDR3 is TGTGCCAGCAGCTTCGGACAGGGTGGTCAGCCCCAGCATTTT.

This clone is medium-sized in the sample. The genes are TRBV28 and TRBJ1-5; D remains unclear. This CDR3 is built from 13 residues. Deletions cut 8 bases from V and 3 bases from J, with 11 bases between. CDR1 MDHEN and CDR2 SYDVKM come from the germline V gene. The CDR3 nucleotides are TGTGCCAGCTTTGGCGGGTACAATCAGCCCCAGCATTTT. This codes for CASFGGYNQPQHF.

This rearrangement joins TRBV7-2 to TRBJ1-1, with a possible D match to TRBD1 (6 bases). From germline, CDR1 is SGHTA and CDR2 FQGNSA. Trimming removed 4 bases at V and 8 bases at J, with 14 bases between. The length of the CDR3 is 13 residues. The CDR3 DNA reads as TGTGCCAGCAGCTCTCGCAGCGACAGGGAAGCTTTCTTT. Encoded protein: CASSSRSDREAFF.

A single count supports this clone. The chain is built from TRBV2 and TRBJ2-1; 8 nucleotides agree with TRBD2. Germline CDR1 reads SNHLY; CDR2 reads FYNNEI. V lost 4 bases and J lost 7; bases outside the gene matches: 6. The CDR3 is made up of 14 amino acids. In DNA form, the CDR3 reads TGTGCCAGCAGTGGGGTAGCGGGATATAATGAGCAGTTCTTC. Translation gives CASSGVAGYNEQFF.

The chain uses TRBV5-4 and TRBJ2-3; 10 positions match TRBD2. Looked up from germline, CDR1 is SGHNT and CDR2 is YYREEE (reference sequence). The CDR3 length is 15 residues. V lost 2 bases to trimming and J lost 1 base; unmatched junction nucleotides: 1. As DNA, the CDR3 is TGTGCCAGCAGCTTCGGGACTAGCGGCACAGATACGCAGTATTTT. Its translation is CASSFGTSGTDTQYF.

The chain uses TRBV19 and TRBJ1-3; the match to TRBD1 covers 9 bases. This CDR3 comprises 16 residues. From germline, CDR1 is LNHDA and CDR2 SQIVND (reference sequence). The ends lost 6 bases at V and 3 bases at J; junction bases unmatched: 9. The CDR3 here is CASSFEGQGLGNTIYF. CDR3 DNA sequence: TGTGCCAGTAGCTTCGAGGGACAGGGCCTTGGAAACACCATATATTTT.

This chain connects TRBV4-2 to TRBJ2-7; possible D gene TRBD2, 5 bases. The germline V gene encodes CDR1 LGHNA and CDR2 YNFKEQ. Trimming took 0 bases from V and 0 from J, leaving 12 bases between them. The CDR3 covers 16 residues. This CDR3 reads CASSQEDRGSSYEQYF. Written as DNA, the CDR3 is TGTGCCAGCAGCCAAGAGGATCGGGGTAGCTCCTACGAGCAGTACTTC.

The J gene is TRBJ2-7, the V gene TRBV19, with TRBD2 identical over 8 bases. Looked up from germline, CDR1 is LNHDA and CDR2 is SQIVND (reference sequence). The CDR3 is 15 residues long. V was clipped by 3 bases and J by 2 bases; unmatched bases: 6. The CDR3, as DNA: TGTGCCAGTAGTATCCAGACTAGCGTTACCTACGAGCAGTACTTC. Translating gives CASSIQTSVTYEQYF. Supplemented by reference TRBV19 and TRBJ2-7, the full variable domain reads DGGITQSPKYLFRKEGQNVTLSCEQNLNHDAMYWYRQDPGQGLRLIYYSQIVNDFQKGDIAEGYSVSREKKESFPLTVTSAQKNPTAFYLCASSIQTSVTYEQYFGPGTRLTVT.

The J gene is TRBJ2-5, the V gene TRBV7-2, with 11 bases fitting TRBD2. V lost 3 bases to trimming and J lost 5 bases; unmatched junction nucleotides: 11. The CDR3 runs 17 residues. Germline CDR1 and CDR2: SGHTA and FQGNSA. The CDR3 DNA is TGTGCCAGCAGCTTCTACCCAACCGGGACTAGCGGTGAGACCCAGTACTTC. The encoded protein is CASSFYPTGTSGETQYF.

This clone was found once. The chain has TRBV27 and TRBJ2-3, with D perhaps TRBD2 (6 bases). Germline values: CDR1 MNHEY, CDR2 SMNVEV (reference sequence). Deletions cut 0 bases from V and 5 bases from J, with 18 bases between. The CDR3 loop spans 17 amino acids. The CDR3 protein is CASSLSVGGTGIDTQYF. The CDR3 bases are TGTGCCAGCAGTTTATCGGTGGGTGGGACTGGGATAGATACGCAGTATTTT.

The chain carries TRBV7-3 and TRBJ2-5, with TRBD1 matching over 7 bases. There are 13 residues in the CDR3. V trimming: 3 bases; J trimming: 5 bases; junction bases outside the gene matches: 3. The germline gives CDR1 SGHTA, CDR2 FQGTGA. The CDR3 sequence: CASSLRGRETQYF. CDR3 coding DNA: TGTGCCAGCAGCTTGAGGGGGCGGGAGACCCAGTACTTC.

V and J are TRBV4-2 and TRBJ1-2, with a weak D call TRBD1 (5 bases). The V and J ends lost 0 bases and 2 bases respectively, with 10 bases between them. Germline V gene sequence: CDR1 LGHNA, CDR2 YNFKEQ. The CDR3 loop spans 15 amino acids. Here the CDR3 DNA reads TGTGCCAGCAGCCAAGAAGGGGCCAGGAACTATGGCTACACCTTC. Amino acids: CASSQEGARNYGYTF.

The V and J genes are TRBV28 and TRBJ1-1; 7 nucleotides agree with TRBD1. This CDR3 comprises 17 residues. V trimming: 6 bases; J trimming: 0 bases; junction bases outside the gene matches: 13. Per the germline V gene, CDR1 is MDHEN and CDR2 is SYDVKM. The CDR3 region has the DNA TGTGCCAGCAGACTCATCTTACCCGGGACAGTGAACACTGAAGCTTTCTTT. This sequence encodes CASRLILPGTVNTEAFF. The variable domain in full, with the rest retrieved from reference TRBV28 and TRBJ1-1, is DVKVTQSSRYLVKRTGEKVFLECVQDMDHENMFWYRQDPGLGLRLIYFSYDVKMKEKGDIPEGYSVSREKKERFSLILESASTNQTSMYLCASRLILPGTVNTEAFFGQGTRLTVV.

This clone has a handful of counts. V usage is TRBV28 and J usage is TRBJ1-5, with 9 nucleotides matching TRBD1. V lost 6 bases to trimming and J lost 4 bases; unmatched junction nucleotides: 13. The CDR3 is 17 amino acids. Germline lookup yields CDR1 MDHEN and CDR2 SYDVKM. The CDR3 DNA is TGTGCCAGCAGACAGGGGTACAGGGGGCGGCTAAATCAGCCCCAGCATTTT. Its protein product is CASRQGYRGRLNQPQHF.

V usage is TRBV12-3 or TRBV12-4 and J usage is TRBJ1-2; TRBD1 aligns across 7 bases. This CDR3 has 13 residues. The ends lost 5 bases at V and 5 bases at J; junction bases unmatched: 5. CDR3 bases: TGTGCCAGCAGTACCGACAGGGAGTATGGCTACACCTTC. It is translated as CASSTDREYGYTF.

The chain has TRBV7-7 and TRBJ2-5, with a tentative D call TRBD2 (6 bases). From germline, CDR1 is SSHAT and CDR2 FNYEAQ (reference sequence). This CDR3 comprises 16 residues. With 4 bases removed from V and 1 base from J, the gap between germline ends came to 16 bases. In DNA, the CDR3 is TGTGCCAGCAGCTCTAGTGTGGGGGAGGCCCAAGAGACCCAGTACTTC. As protein: CASSSSVGEAQETQYF.

This CDR3 is CASSKGTSGSYEQYF. CDR3 sequence (DNA): TGTGCCAGCAGCAAAGGGACTAGCGGCTCCTACGAGCAGTACTTC. V is TRBV9 and J is TRBJ2-7; 11 bases are shared with TRBD2. The germline V gene has CDR1 SGDLS and CDR2 YYNGEE. CDR3 length: 15 residues. With 4 bases clipped from V and 0 bases from J, the junction kept 3 bases outside the gene matches.

This sequence joins TRBV7-6 and TRBJ2-5, with 9 bases aligning to TRBD2. The CDR3 contains 13 residues. Trimming took 5 bases from V and 7 from J; bases not matched to a gene: 5. Germline CDR1 is SGHVS and CDR2 is FNYEAQ. CDR3 region: CASSNSGSGTQYF. The CDR3 nucleotides are TGTGCCAGCAGCAATAGCGGGAGTGGGACCCAGTACTTC.

This chain connects TRBV27 to TRBJ2-6, with D hard to call. V was cut by 4 bases and J by 0 bases, with 4 bases left in between. The CDR3 spans 14 residues. Germline V gives CDR1 MNHEY, CDR2 SMNVEV (reference sequence). The CDR3 DNA reads TGTGCCAGCAGTTCGAGCTCTGGGGCCAACGTCCTGACTTTC. Its translation is CASSSSSGANVLTF.

The chain uses TRBV20-1 and TRBJ1-3; D is unclear. The CDR3 extends over 11 amino acids. Trimming stripped 5 bases from V and 1 base from J, with 3 bases between. CDR1 DFQATT and CDR2 SNEGSKA come from the germline V gene (reference sequence). The CDR3 region has the DNA TGCAGTGCTTATTCTGGAAACACCATATATTTT. It yields the protein CSAYSGNTIYF.

This CDR3 reads CASGGTDQETQYF. The CDR3, as DNA: TGTGCCAGCGGGGGGACAGACCAAGAGACCCAGTACTTC. The chain couples TRBV2 to TRBJ2-5; a possible D gene is TRBD1 (7 bases). V lost 8 bases to trimming and J lost 0 bases, with 10 bases between them. The CDR3 covers 13 residues. The germline V gene encodes CDR1 SNHLY and CDR2 FYNNEI.

This sequence joins TRBV5-1 and TRBJ1-2; possibly TRBD1 for D (6 bases). The length of the CDR3 is 15 residues. Germline V gives CDR1 SGHRS, CDR2 YFSETQ. V was trimmed by 3 bases and J by 3 bases, leaving 15 bases between them. The CDR3 region has the DNA TGCGCCAGCAGCTCCGAGGGGGGGATTTACTATGGCTACACCTTC. Protein sequence: CASSSEGGIYYGYTF.

The chain carries TRBV6-5 and TRBJ1-2; 8 bases match TRBD1. CDR1 is MNHEY and CDR2 is SVGAGI in the germline V gene. V shed 5 bases and J 4 bases; nucleotides not matched to a gene: 3. The CDR3 has 13 amino acids. CDR3 protein: CASSLDRAYGYTF. The CDR3 region has the DNA TGTGCCAGCAGTCTGGACAGGGCCTATGGCTACACCTTC.